One sample yielded the 29 T cell receptor beta chains listed below, sequenced in a study of T cell responses to AZD1222 COVID-19 vaccine (dated by TCRdb to the early 2020s). The time point label corresponds to: about 28 days (+/-7) after the second vaccine dose. The library was prepared using the immunoSEQ multiplex PCR assay. TCRdb mirrors the immuneACCESS table, restricted to in-frame sequences. Some clones are absent from its copies; in checked studies, under half trace to an unresolved V gene, and the reason for the others is unknown. This sample gives about 130,000 clones in total; about 88% of them show up just once. The ten largest clonotypes hold around 9.5% of the sample. Sequences were derived from peripheral blood, sampled 28 days after the second AZD1222 dose. These receptor sequences come from an adult who received the AZD1222 COVID-19 vaccine.

The V and J genes are TRBV6-5 and TRBJ1-3; D not certain. The germline V gene has CDR1 MNHEY and CDR2 SVGAGI. The germline V and J ends were trimmed by 6 bases and 4 bases, with 16 bases remaining between them. The length of the CDR3 is 15 residues. This CDR3 reads CASRPGQTAGNTIYF. DNA for the CDR3: TGTGCCAGCAGGCCGGGCCAAACAGCGGGAAACACCATATATTTT.

This clone appeared once. This chain joins TRBV11-2 and TRBJ1-2, with D possibly matching TRBD1 (6 bases). Germline assignment: CDR1 SGHAT and CDR2 FQNNGV. This CDR3 contains 16 residues. V lost 4 bases, J lost 3 bases, and 18 bases lay in between. CDR3 sequence: CASSSSRQASHYGYTF. The CDR3 DNA reads TGTGCCAGCAGCTCCAGTCGACAGGCCTCCCACTATGGCTACACCTTC.

The chain joins TRBV5-1 to TRBJ2-2, with 8 nucleotides matching TRBD1. J gave up 4 bases and V 0 bases, and 8 bases lay outside the gene matches. The length of the CDR3 is 17 residues. Per germline, CDR1 SGHRS and CDR2 YFSETQ. CDR3 bases: TGCGCCAGCAGCTTGGAGGGTTGGACAGGGATCACCGGGGAGCTGTTTTTT. It codes for CASSLEGWTGITGELFF.

The V and J genes are TRBV20-1 and TRBJ1-3; no clear D gene. The CDR3 is 11 amino acids. V was trimmed by 5 bases and J by 0 bases, leaving 2 bases between them. CDR1 is DFQATT, CDR2 SNEGSKA, per germline (reference sequence). The CDR3 reads CSAFSGNTIYF. The CDR3 DNA reads as TGCAGTGCTTTCTCTGGAAACACCATATATTTT.

The rearrangement links TRBV6-6 to TRBJ1-1, with a possible D match to TRBD1 (5 bases). Deletions cut 5 bases from V and 0 bases from J, with 10 bases between. Germline V lookup: CDR1 MNHNY, CDR2 SVGAGI (reference sequence). The CDR3 covers 14 residues. The CDR3 DNA sequence: TGTGCCAGCAGTGGACGGGGGATGAACACTGAAGCTTTCTTT. Translation gives CASSGRGMNTEAFF.

The V and J genes are TRBV29-1 and TRBJ2-7; D is perhaps TRBD1 (6 bases). Germline-derived CDR1 and CDR2 are SQVTM and ANQGSEA. Trimming took off 1 base at V and 1 base at J, with 8 bases between the two ends. The length of the CDR3 is 13 residues. The CDR3 DNA sequence: TGCAGCGTTGAAGGGACAGCTTCCTACGAGCAGTACTTC. This gives the protein CSVEGTASYEQYF.

This clone has only a few counts. V and J are TRBV4-2 and TRBJ2-7; D is undetermined. The V end was cut by 0 bases, the J end by 3 bases, with 15 bases between. Germline-derived CDR1 and CDR2 are LGHNA and YNFKEQ. The CDR3 has 16 residues. The CDR3, as DNA: TGTGCCAGCAGCCAAGATAGGGCCTCCCCCCTCTACGAGCAGTACTTC. Translated, it gives CASSQDRASPLYEQYF.

This clone was seen a handful of times. V is TRBV6-1 and J is TRBJ2-7; 12 nucleotides align to TRBD2. This CDR3 has 18 residues. Germline V gene data show CDR1 as MNHNS and CDR2 as SASEGT. V gave up 2 bases and J gave up 5 bases; unmatched junction bases: 13. The CDR3 protein is CASSERIGLAGGNDEQYF. The CDR3 DNA is TGTGCCAGCAGTGAAAGGATTGGGCTAGCGGGAGGGAACGACGAGCAGTACTTC.

CDR3 protein: CASSLRGETQYF. CDR3 DNA sequence: TGTGCCAGCAGCTTAAGGGGGGAGACCCAGTACTTC. The chain is built from TRBV7-2 and TRBJ2-5, with D possibly TRBD1 on 6 matching bases. Germline CDR1 SGHTA, CDR2 FQGNSA. The CDR3 is 12 residues long. Trimming removed 2 bases at V and 5 bases at J, with 6 bases between.

This clone was counted only a few times. The V call is TRBV7-6, the J call TRBJ2-1, with no clear D. V lost 1 base, J lost 3 bases, and 16 bases lay in between. Germline V lookup: CDR1 SGHVS, CDR2 FNYEAQ. The CDR3 has 17 residues. The CDR3 sequence: CASSLEMARGVYNEQFF. The CDR3 DNA reads TGTGCCAGCAGCTTAGAAATGGCCAGAGGCGTCTACAATGAGCAGTTCTTC.

This rearrangement joins TRBV30 to TRBJ1-4, with 10 bases aligning to TRBD1. Germline CDR1 is GTSNPN and CDR2 is SVGIG (reference sequence). CDR3 length: 17 amino acids. V lost 2 bases, J lost 6 bases, and 12 bases stayed unmatched. This CDR3 reads CAWSRRQGAYRYEKLFF. In DNA, the CDR3 is TGTGCCTGGAGTAGGAGACAGGGGGCTTATCGATATGAAAAACTGTTTTTT.

Regarding this clone: The junction shows a germline mismatch at one end, possibly a read error. The DNA of the CDR3 is TGTGCCAGCATTGAAGTGGGGCCTAATGAAAAACTGTTTTTT. Encoded protein: CASIEVGPNEKLFF. This chain connects TRBV6-1 to TRBJ1-4; possible D gene TRBD1, 5 bases. There are 14 residues in the CDR3. Germline V gives CDR1 MNHNS, CDR2 SASEGT.

Only one count was recorded for this clone. The V gene is TRBV29-1, the J gene TRBJ1-1; D is uncertain. Looked up from germline, CDR1 is SQVTM and CDR2 is ANQGSEA. Trimming took 2 bases from V and 6 from J, leaving 13 bases between them. The CDR3 length is 13 residues. This chain's CDR3 is CSVENGQRAEAFF. CDR3 nucleotide sequence: TGCAGCGTTGAAAATGGGCAGAGGGCTGAAGCTTTCTTT.

This chain uses TRBV25-1 with TRBJ1-1; maybe TRBD1 (5 bases). Germline CDR1 reads MGHDK; CDR2 reads SYGVNS. The CDR3 length is 18 residues. Between the trimmed V and J ends, which lost 1 base and 0 bases, there was a span of 18 bases. In nucleotides, the CDR3 is TGTGCCAGCAGTGAATTTGGGGCAGGGCAAAACCTGAACACTGAAGCTTTCTTT. It encodes CASSEFGAGQNLNTEAFF.

The V call is TRBV4-3, the J call TRBJ2-1, with D perhaps TRBD2 (5 bases). Trimming stripped 4 bases from V and 4 bases from J, with 11 bases between. The germline gives CDR1 LGHNA, CDR2 YSLEER. This CDR3 has 14 residues. This chain's CDR3 is CASSPGVRYNEQFF. The CDR3 DNA is TGCGCCAGCAGCCCCGGGGTCCGTTACAATGAGCAGTTCTTC.

The chain carries TRBV19 and TRBJ1-5; maybe TRBD1 (6 bases). V lost 5 bases to trimming and J lost 3 bases, with 8 bases between them. Germline V gene lookup returns CDR1 LNHDA and CDR2 SQIVND (reference sequence). The CDR3 sequence is 13 residues long. The CDR3 bases are TGTGCCAGTAGTGGGACAATCAATCAGCCCCAGCATTTT. This sequence encodes CASSGTINQPQHF. The variable domain in full, completed from reference TRBV19 and TRBJ1-5, reads DGGITQSPKYLFRKEGQNVTLSCEQNLNHDAMYWYRQDPGQGLRLIYYSQIVNDFQKGDIAEGYSVSREKKESFPLTVTSAQKNPTAFYLCASSGTINQPQHFGDGTRLSIL.

The chain joins TRBV5-4 to TRBJ2-5; 8 bases match TRBD2. Trimming cost V 2 bases and J 2 bases; bases outside gene matches: 2. Germline V gene sequence: CDR1 SGHNT, CDR2 YYREEE (reference sequence). The CDR3 covers 14 residues. This CDR3 is CASSFGRGQETQYF. CDR3 coding DNA: TGTGCCAGCAGCTTCGGGAGGGGACAAGAGACCCAGTACTTC. The full variable domain, rest sourced from reference TRBV5-4 and TRBJ2-5, is ETGVTQSPTHLIKTRGQQVTLRCSSQSGHNTVSWYQQALGQGPQFIFQYYREEENGRGNFPPRFSGLQFPNYSSELNVNALELDDSALYLCASSFGRGQETQYFGPGTRLLVL.

This clone was picked up one time. This chain uses TRBV1 with TRBJ1-5; the table calls TRBD1, which could not be checked here. TRBV1 is a pseudogene. CDR3 length: 16 amino acids. The CDR3 sequence is CTSSQPTDRSNQPQHF. The CDR3 region has the DNA TGCACCAGCAGCCAACCGACAGATAGGTCTAATCAGCCCCAGCATTTT.

There are a few counts of this clone. The chain employs TRBV3-1 (or the pseudogene TRBV3-2) and TRBJ2-3; a possible D gene is TRBD1 (6 bases). The V gene lost 3 bases and the J gene lost 0 bases, with 16 bases spanning the gap. In germline, CDR1 is LGHDT, CDR2 YNNKEL (reference sequence). The CDR3 spans 17 residues. The CDR3 DNA sequence: TGTGCCAGCAGCCAGGGACGGGACACTTCTAGCACAGATACGCAGTATTTT. Protein sequence: CASSQGRDTSSTDTQYF.

This clone showed up just a few times. The rearrangement joins TRBV5-6 to TRBJ2-5; D is unclear. The germline V gene encodes CDR1 SGHDT and CDR2 YYEEEE. There are 13 residues in the CDR3. Trimming shortened V by 1 base and J by 4 bases, and 8 bases separated the two germline ends. In nucleotides, the CDR3 is TGTGCCAGCAGCTTGAGGAGTGGAGAGACCCAGTACTTC. Protein: CASSLRSGETQYF.

The J gene is TRBJ1-2, the V gene TRBV7-2, with D possibly matching TRBD1 (5 bases). V lost 5 bases and J lost 7, with 14 bases in between. CDR1 SGHTA and CDR2 FQGNSA come from the germline V gene. The CDR3 spans 13 residues. The DNA for the CDR3 is TGTGCCAGCAGCGTTAGTGAGGGGCGTGGCTACACCTTC. This sequence encodes CASSVSEGRGYTF.

V usage is TRBV21-1 and J usage is TRBJ1-5. TRBV21-1 is listed as a pseudogene. This CDR3 has 17 residues. CDR3 nucleotide sequence: TGTGCCAGCAGTCCTCGGAGGGGGGGAGGGAGCAATCAGCCCCAGCATTTT. Its translation: CASSPRRGGGSNQPQHF.

The chain links TRBV18 to TRBJ2-3; D perhaps matches TRBD2 (6 bases). CDR1 KGHSH and CDR2 LQKENI come from the germline V gene. The CDR3 is 15 amino acids. Trimming left V 3 bases short and J 2 bases short, with 12 bases between. This CDR3 reads CASSPTGDSTDTQYF. The CDR3 nucleotides read TGTGCCAGCTCACCCACGGGGGACTCCACAGATACGCAGTATTTT.

The J gene is TRBJ1-4, the V gene TRBV15; D possibly corresponds to TRBD1 (5 bases). This CDR3 contains 15 residues. Between the trimmed V and J ends, which lost 7 bases and 1 base, there was a span of 13 bases. The germline V gene has CDR1 LNHNV and CDR2 YYDKDF (reference sequence). The CDR3 bases are TGTGCCACCAAGGGTGGAGGGGAAACTAATGAAAAACTGTTTTTT. Protein product: CATKGGGETNEKLFF.

V and J are TRBV7-7 and TRBJ2-1; no clear D. CDR3 length equals 15 residues. Trimming removed 5 bases at V and 0 bases at J, with 11 bases between. Germline values: CDR1 SSHAT, CDR2 FNYEAQ (reference sequence). CDR3 DNA sequence: TGTGCCAGCAGCGTCGGCGGAGTCTCCTACAATGAGCAGTTCTTC. Translation gives CASSVGGVSYNEQFF.

The V call is TRBV4-1, the J call TRBJ1-5; TRBD1 is a possible D gene (6 bases). Germline V lookup: CDR1 MGHRA, CDR2 YSYEKL. The CDR3 sequence is 17 residues long. The V end lost 1 base, the J end lost 5 bases, and 18 bases lay between the germline ends. The CDR3 sequence is CASSQADRTDGYQPQHF. Here the CDR3 DNA reads TGCGCCAGCAGCCAAGCCGACAGGACAGACGGGTATCAGCCCCAGCATTTT.

The gene calls are TRBV3-1 (or the pseudogene TRBV3-2) and TRBJ1-2; D is ambiguous. V was clipped by 5 bases and J by 2 bases, with 3 bases between them. CDR1 and CDR2 (germline): LGHDT, YNNKEL (reference sequence). The CDR3 runs to 11 residues. CDR3 nucleotides: TGTGCCAGCAGCTTAAACTATGGCTACACCTTC. Its protein product is CASSLNYGYTF.

The V and J genes are TRBV4-3 and TRBJ2-7, with unresolved D. Per germline, CDR1 LGHNA and CDR2 YSLEER. Trimming left V 0 bases short and J 3 bases short, with 6 bases between. This CDR3 contains 13 residues. CDR3 sequence: CASSQERSYEQYF. As DNA, the CDR3 is TGCGCCAGCAGCCAAGAAAGGAGCTACGAGCAGTACTTC.

The chain has TRBV6-6 and TRBJ1-1; 10 positions agree with TRBD1. The length of the CDR3 is 13 residues. V lost 8 bases, J lost 4 bases, and 4 bases stayed unmatched. Germline loops: CDR1 MNHNY, CDR2 SVGAGI (reference sequence). The CDR3 sequence: CASATGGGTEAFF. The CDR3 DNA reads TGTGCCAGCGCGACAGGGGGCGGCACTGAAGCTTTCTTT.